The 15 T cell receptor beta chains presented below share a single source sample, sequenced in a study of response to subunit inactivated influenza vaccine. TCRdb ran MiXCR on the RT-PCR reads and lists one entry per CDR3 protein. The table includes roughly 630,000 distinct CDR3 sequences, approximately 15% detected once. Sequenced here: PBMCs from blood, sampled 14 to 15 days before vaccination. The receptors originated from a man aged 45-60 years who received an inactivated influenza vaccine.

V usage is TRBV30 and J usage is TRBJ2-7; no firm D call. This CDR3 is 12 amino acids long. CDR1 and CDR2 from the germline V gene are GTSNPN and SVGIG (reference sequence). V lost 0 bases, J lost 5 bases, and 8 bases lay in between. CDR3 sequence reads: CAWSVRNHEQYF. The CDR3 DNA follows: TGTGCCTGGAGTGTAAGGAACCACGAGCAGTACTTC.

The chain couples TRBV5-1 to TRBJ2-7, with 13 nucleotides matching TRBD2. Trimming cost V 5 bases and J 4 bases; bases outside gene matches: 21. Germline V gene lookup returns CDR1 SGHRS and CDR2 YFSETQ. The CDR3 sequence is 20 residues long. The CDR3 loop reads CASRQRTPGLAGSPGYEQYF. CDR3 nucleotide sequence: TGCGCCAGCAGACAAAGAACCCCGGGACTAGCGGGGTCCCCGGGGTACGAGCAGTACTTC.

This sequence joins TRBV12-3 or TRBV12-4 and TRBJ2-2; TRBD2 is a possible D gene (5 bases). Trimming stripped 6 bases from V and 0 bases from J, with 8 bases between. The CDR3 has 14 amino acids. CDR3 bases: TGTGCCAGCAGGGACTTCGCGAACACCGGGGAGCTGTTTTTT. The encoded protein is CASRDFANTGELFF.

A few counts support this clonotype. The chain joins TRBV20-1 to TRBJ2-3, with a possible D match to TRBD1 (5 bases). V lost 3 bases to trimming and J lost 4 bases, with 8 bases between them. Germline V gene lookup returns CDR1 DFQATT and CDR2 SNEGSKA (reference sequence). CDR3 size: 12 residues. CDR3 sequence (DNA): TGCAGTGCTAGCATCAGGGCAGATACGCAGTATTTT. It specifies CSASIRADTQYF.

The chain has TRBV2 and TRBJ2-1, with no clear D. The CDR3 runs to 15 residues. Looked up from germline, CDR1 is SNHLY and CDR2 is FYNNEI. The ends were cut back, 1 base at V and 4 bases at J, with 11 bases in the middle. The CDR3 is CASSEGRTIYNEQFF. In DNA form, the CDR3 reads TGTGCCAGCAGTGAAGGACGCACGATTTACAATGAGCAGTTCTTC.

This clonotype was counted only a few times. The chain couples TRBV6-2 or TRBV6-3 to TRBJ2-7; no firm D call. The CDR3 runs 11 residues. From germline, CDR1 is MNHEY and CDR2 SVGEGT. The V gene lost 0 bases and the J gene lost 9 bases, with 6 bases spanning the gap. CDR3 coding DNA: TGTGCCAGCAGTTACTCCTCGGTGCAGTACTTC. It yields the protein CASSYSSVQYF.

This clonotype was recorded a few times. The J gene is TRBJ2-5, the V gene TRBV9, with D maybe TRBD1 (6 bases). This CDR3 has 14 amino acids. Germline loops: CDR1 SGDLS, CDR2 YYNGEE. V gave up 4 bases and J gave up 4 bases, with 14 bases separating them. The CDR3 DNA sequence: TGTGCCAGCAGCACCAGGGGTGCCGGAGAGACCCAGTACTTC. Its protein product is CASSTRGAGETQYF.

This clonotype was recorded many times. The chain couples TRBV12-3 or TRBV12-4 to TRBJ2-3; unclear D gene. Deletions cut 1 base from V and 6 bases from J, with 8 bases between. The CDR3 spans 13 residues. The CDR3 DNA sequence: TGTGCCAGCAGTTTAGTGTCTGTGGATACGCAGTATTTT. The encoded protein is CASSLVSVDTQYF.

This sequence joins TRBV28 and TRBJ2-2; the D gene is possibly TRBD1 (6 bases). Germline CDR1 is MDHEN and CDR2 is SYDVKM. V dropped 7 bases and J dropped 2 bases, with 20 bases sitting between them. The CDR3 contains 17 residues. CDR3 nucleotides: TGTGCCAGCACAGTTAACGGCAGGGGCATCAACACCGGGGAGCTGTTTTTT. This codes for CASTVNGRGINTGELFF.

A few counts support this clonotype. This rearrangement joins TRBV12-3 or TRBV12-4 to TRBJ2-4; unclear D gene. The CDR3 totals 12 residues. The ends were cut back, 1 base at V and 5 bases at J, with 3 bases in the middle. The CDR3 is CASSLDENIQYF. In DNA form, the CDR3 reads TGTGCCAGCAGTTTAGACGAAAACATTCAGTACTTC.

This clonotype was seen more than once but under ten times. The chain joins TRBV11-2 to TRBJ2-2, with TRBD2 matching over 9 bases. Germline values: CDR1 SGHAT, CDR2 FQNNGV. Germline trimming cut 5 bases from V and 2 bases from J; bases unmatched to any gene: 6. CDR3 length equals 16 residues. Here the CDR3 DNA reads TGTGCCAGCAGCCCCCCTAGCGGGAAAAACACCGGGGAGCTGTTTTTT. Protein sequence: CASSPPSGKNTGELFF.

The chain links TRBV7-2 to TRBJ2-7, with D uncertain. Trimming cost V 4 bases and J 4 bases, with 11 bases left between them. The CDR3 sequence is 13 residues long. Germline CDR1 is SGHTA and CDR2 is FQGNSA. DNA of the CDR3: TGTGCCAGCAGCTCAGCAAAAAGTTACGAGCAGTACTTC. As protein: CASSSAKSYEQYF. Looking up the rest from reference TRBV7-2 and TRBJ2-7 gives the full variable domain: GAGVSQSPSNKVTEKGKDVELRCDPISGHTALYWYRQSLGQGLEFLIYFQGNSAPDKSGLPSDRFSAERTGGSVSTLTIQRTQQEDSAVYLCASSSAKSYEQYFGPGTRLTVT.

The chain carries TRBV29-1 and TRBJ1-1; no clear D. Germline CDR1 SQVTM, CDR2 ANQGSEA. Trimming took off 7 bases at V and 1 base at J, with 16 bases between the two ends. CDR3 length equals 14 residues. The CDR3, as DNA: TGCAGCGCCCCCCTAGGAGGGAGGAACACTGAAGCTTTCTTT. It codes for CSAPLGGRNTEAFF.

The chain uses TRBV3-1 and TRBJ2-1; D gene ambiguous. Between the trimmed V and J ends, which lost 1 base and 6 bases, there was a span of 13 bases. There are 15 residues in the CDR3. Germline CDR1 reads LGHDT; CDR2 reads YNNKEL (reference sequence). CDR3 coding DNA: TGTGCCAGCAGCCAAGTGCAGGCCAGGCGCAATGAGCAGTTCTTC. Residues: CASSQVQARRNEQFF.

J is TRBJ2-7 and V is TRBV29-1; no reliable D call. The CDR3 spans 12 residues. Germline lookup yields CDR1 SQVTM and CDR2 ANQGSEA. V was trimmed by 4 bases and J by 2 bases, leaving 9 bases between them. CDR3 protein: CSVGYRTYEQYF. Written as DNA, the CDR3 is TGCAGCGTTGGGTACAGAACCTACGAGCAGTACTTC.